Listed below are T cell receptor beta chains from one sample, sequenced in a study of early T cells in non-severe SARS-CoV-2 infection. MiXCR, run by TCRdb on the 5' RACE reads, gives a single entry per CDR3 protein. Of about 94,000 distinct CDR3 sequences in the sample, about 13% were seen once. Sequenced sample: whole blood. The source is an adult who was a healthcare worker with PCR-confirmed SARS-CoV-2 infection or an uninfected control (not recorded which). Both conserved end residues are trimmed from each CDR3. D genes are given only for firm matches.

cdr3_aa d_call v_call
ASSQRAGGYNEQF TRBD2 TRBV3-1
ASSSGGLAGGTEAF - TRBV5-4
ASSSGGTTSTDTQY - TRBV5-4
ASSLAGFLTAGAF - TRBV5-1
ASSWTGGLNQPQH TRBD1 TRBV5-5
ASSLDRGDEAF - TRBV11-2
ASRTGYHEQY - TRBV6-5
ASSFEVGQPQH - TRBV12-3/TRBV12-4
STKKAGGDQPQH TRBD1 TRBV20-1
ASSSTSGGNLWGETQY TRBD2 TRBV5-6
ASSLDLENSPLH - TRBV7-6
ASSPWSGYT - TRBV5-5
FFTRFGNTEAF - TRBV20-1
ASSLTGEHWGANTGELF - TRBV5-1
ASSYKQGVGNQPQH TRBD1 TRBV6-2/TRBV6-3
ASSLRGQQY - TRBV28
ASSSRTGRNEQY TRBD1 TRBV2
ASSLKLRDSTEQF - TRBV11-2
AGSTTSEETQY TRBD2 TRBV11-2
SAATGTSPTYEQY TRBD2 TRBV20-1
ASRTGAPTGELF - TRBV7-2
ASRAELAGAYNEQF TRBD2 TRBV6-5
ASTWWMRGPSTEAF - TRBV7-8
ASSQDRDKYEQY - TRBV4-2